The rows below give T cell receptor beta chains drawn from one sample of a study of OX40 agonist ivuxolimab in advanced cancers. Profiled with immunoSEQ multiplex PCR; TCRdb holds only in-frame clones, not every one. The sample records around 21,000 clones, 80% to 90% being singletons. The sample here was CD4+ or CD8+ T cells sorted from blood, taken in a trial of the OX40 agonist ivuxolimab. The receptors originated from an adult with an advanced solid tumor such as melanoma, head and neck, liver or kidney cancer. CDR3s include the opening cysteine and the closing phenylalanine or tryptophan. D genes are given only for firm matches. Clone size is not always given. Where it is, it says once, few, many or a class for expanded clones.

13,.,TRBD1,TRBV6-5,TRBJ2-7,TGTGCCAGCTTGGGACAGGGGGCCTACGAGCAGTACTTC,CASLGQGAYEQYF
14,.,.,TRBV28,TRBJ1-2,TGTGCCAGCAGCCTACGACAGGTTAGGTATGGCTACACCTTC,CASSLRQVRYGYTF
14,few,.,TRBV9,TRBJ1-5,TGTGCCAGCAGCACAAGGAGTAGGAGGCAGCCCCAGCATTTT,CASSTRSRRQPQHF
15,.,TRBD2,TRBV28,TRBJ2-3,TGTGCCAGCAGTACGTTAGCGGGGAGGAGACATACGCAGTATTTT,CASSTLAGRRHTQYF
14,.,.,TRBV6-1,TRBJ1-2,TGTGCCAGCAGTGAAGCAGGGCAGGGATATGGCTACACCTTC,CASSEAGQGYGYTF
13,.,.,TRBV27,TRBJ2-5,TGTGCCAGCAGTTTATTAAACAGGGAGGTCCAGTACTTC,CASSLLNREVQYF
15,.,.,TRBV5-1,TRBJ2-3,TGCGCCAGCAGCTTGGTGGCGACTGGCACAGATACGCAGTATTTT,CASSLVATGTDTQYF
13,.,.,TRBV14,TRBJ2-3,TGTGCCAGCAGCCAAGGTACGGGAAATACGCAGTATTTT,CASSQGTGNTQYF
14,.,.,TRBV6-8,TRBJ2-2,TGTGCCAGCAGTTACTCCGGGGACACCGGGGAGCTGTTTTTT,CASSYSGDTGELFF
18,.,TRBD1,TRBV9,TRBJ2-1,TGTGCCAGCAGCGCACCGACAGGGGGCGCGCGCTCCTACAATGAGCAGTTCTTC,CASSAPTGGARSYNEQFF
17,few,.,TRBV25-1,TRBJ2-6,TGTGCCAGCAGCGGGGGACGCCAGGACTCTGGGGCCAACGTCCTGACTTTC,CASSGGRQDSGANVLTF